This TCR beta chain was sequenced for a study of post-analysis software for immune sequencing data. Across the whole study: Multiple sclerosis in the patients followed relapsing-remitting, secondary progressive and progressive-relapsing courses. Study-level points and caveats: The study found TRBV5-6, TRBV5-1 and TRBV20-1 among several TRBV segments more frequent in patients than controls. Multiple sclerosis was associated with a significant reduction in normalized Chao1 diversity relative to controls. Strong co-clustering by F measure was evident for samples that had been prepared in the same batch.

This clonotype was seen a few times. Its antigen remains unidentified. The library was made from cDNA and included unique molecular identifiers. Each batch of roughly 1 to 10 million T cells produced roughly 0.5 million cDNA molecules. TCRdb reprocessed the PCR reads via MiXCR and lists one record per CDR3 protein. Of roughly 620,000 distinct CDR3 sequences listed, about 40% are singletons. The CDR3 is 13 residues long. CDR1 WSHSY and CDR2 SAAADI come from the germline V gene. Trimming left V 5 bases short and J 2 bases short, with 9 bases between. This chain joins TRBV10-2 and TRBJ1-2; D not certain. This clonotype was sampled from a girl aged 10 to 17 with multiple sclerosis. The specimen was blood. The CDR3 DNA sequence: TGCGCCAGCAGTCGATTAGCGAACTATGGCTACACCTTC. It specifies CASSRLANYGYTF.